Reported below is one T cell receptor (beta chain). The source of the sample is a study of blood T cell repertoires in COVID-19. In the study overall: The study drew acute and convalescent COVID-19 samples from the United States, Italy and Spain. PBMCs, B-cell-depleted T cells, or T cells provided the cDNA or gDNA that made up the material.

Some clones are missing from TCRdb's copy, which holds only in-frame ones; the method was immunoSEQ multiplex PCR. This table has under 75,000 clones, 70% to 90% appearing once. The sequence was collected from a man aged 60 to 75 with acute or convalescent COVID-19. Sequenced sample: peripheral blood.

CDR3 nucleotide sequence: TGTGCCAGCAGTTCATCAGGGCTGGGAGAGCAGTACTTC. Amino acids: CASSSSGLGEQYF. The rearrangement links TRBV28 to TRBJ2-7, with D possibly matching TRBD1 (5 bases). This CDR3 contains 13 residues. The ends were cut back, 4 bases at V and 7 bases at J, with 14 bases in the middle. Looked up from germline, CDR1 is MDHEN and CDR2 is SYDVKM.